The 8 T cell receptor beta chains listed next were all sequenced from one sample in a study of radiotherapy plus CTLA-4 blockade in lung cancer. TCRdb keeps only in-frame clones here, not all; method: immunoSEQ multiplex PCR. The sample lists about 39,000 clones, just under 80% occurring once. The starting material was peripheral blood, obtained from a patient treated with radiotherapy plus ipilimumab. These TCRs come from a human donor with non-small cell lung cancer that progressed on radiotherapy plus ipilimumab.

CDR3 protein: CASKASGVYNEQFF. CDR3 bases: TGTGCCAGCAAGGCTAGCGGGGTGTACAATGAGCAGTTCTTC. The chain recombines TRBV2 with TRBJ2-1; TRBD2 agrees at 9 bases. CDR3 length: 14 amino acids. Germline loops: CDR1 SNHLY, CDR2 FYNNEI. V lost 7 bases and J lost 4; bases outside the gene matches: 5.

This clone showed up just once. The V and J genes are TRBV7-3 and TRBJ2-2; D unclear. Germline V gene lookup returns CDR1 SGHTA and CDR2 FQGTGA. The CDR3 totals 16 residues. Trimming took off 0 bases at V and 3 bases at J, with 11 bases between the two ends. CDR3 DNA sequence: TGTGCCAGCAGCTTAACGGCCAGGTCTGACACCGGGGAGCTGTTTTTT. Translating gives CASSLTARSDTGELFF.

The gene calls are TRBV6-1 and TRBJ2-5; 7 bases are a match to TRBD1. The assigned J gene may be wrong: the sequence end matches TRBJ2-7 better. The CDR3 sequence is 14 residues long. Germline values: CDR1 MNHNS, CDR2 SASEGT. The CDR3 loop reads CASGLDRVGYEQYF. The CDR3 DNA is TGTGCCAGCGGCCTCGACAGGGTTGGCTACGAGCAGTACTTC.

The J gene is TRBJ2-4, the V gene TRBV6-5, with D maybe TRBD2 (6 bases). This CDR3 contains 15 residues. Per germline, CDR1 MNHEY and CDR2 SVGAGI. Trimming removed 5 bases at V and 3 bases at J, with 14 bases between. The CDR3 sequence is CASSPRREVKNIQYF. The CDR3, as DNA: TGTGCCAGCAGTCCCAGGAGGGAAGTCAAAAACATTCAGTACTTC.

Written as DNA, the CDR3 is TGCGCCAGCAGCCAAGTAGAAATAGCGACACCCCTCCACTTT. It yields the protein CASSQVEIATPLHF. The chain employs TRBV4-3 and TRBJ1-6; no firm D call. Trimming pared 1 base from V and 11 bases from J, leaving 12 bases between. The V gene's germline CDR1 is LGHNA and CDR2 YSLEER. The CDR3 has 14 residues.

The chain joins TRBV19 to TRBJ1-2; tentative D call: TRBD1 (6 bases). The V end was cut by 5 bases, the J end by 3 bases, with 10 bases between. The CDR3 is 13 residues long. Germline V lookup: CDR1 LNHDA, CDR2 SQIVND (reference sequence). CDR3 bases: TGTGCCAGTAGTGGCAGGGGCGACTATGGCTACACCTTC. Amino acid sequence: CASSGRGDYGYTF.

For the CDR3, the DNA is TGTGCCAGCAGCTTGAACGGGGGGCGAGGGGTGCAGTATTTT. Protein: CASSLNGGRGVQYF. The V and J genes are TRBV5-6 and TRBJ2-3; a possible D gene is TRBD2 (7 bases). V shed 1 base and J shed 11 bases, with 17 bases lying between them. CDR3 length: 14 amino acids. Germline lookup yields CDR1 SGHDT and CDR2 YYEEEE. The full variable domain, in which reference TRBV5-6 and TRBJ2-3 provide the parts outside the CDR3, is DAGVTQSPTHLIKTRGQQVTLRCSPKSGHDTVSWYQQALGQGPQFIFQYYEEEERQRGNFPDRFSGHQFPNYSSELNVNALLLGDSALYLCASSLNGGRGVQYFGPGTRLTVL.

CDR3 sequence reads: CASSLVTGDIQYF. CDR3 nucleotide sequence: TGTGCCAGCAGCTTAGTAACCGGGGACATTCAGTACTTC. V is TRBV7-6 and J is TRBJ2-4; perhaps TRBD2 as D (5 bases). V gave up 1 base and J gave up 8 bases, with 9 bases separating them. Looked up from germline, CDR1 is SGHVS and CDR2 is FNYEAQ. The length of the CDR3 is 13 residues.